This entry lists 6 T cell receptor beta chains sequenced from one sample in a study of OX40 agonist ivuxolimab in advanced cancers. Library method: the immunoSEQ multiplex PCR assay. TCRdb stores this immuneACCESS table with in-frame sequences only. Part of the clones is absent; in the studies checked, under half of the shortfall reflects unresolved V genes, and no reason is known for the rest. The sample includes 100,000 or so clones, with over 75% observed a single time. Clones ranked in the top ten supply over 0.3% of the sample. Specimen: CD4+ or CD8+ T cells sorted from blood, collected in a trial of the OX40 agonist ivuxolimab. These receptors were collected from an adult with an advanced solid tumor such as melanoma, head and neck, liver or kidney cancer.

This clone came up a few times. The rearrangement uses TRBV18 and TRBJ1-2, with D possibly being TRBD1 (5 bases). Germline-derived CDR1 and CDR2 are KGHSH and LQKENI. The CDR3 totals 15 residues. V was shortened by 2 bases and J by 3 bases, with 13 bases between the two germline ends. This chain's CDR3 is CASSPGALGDYGYTF. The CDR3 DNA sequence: TGTGCCAGCTCACCAGGGGCACTGGGGGACTATGGCTACACCTTC. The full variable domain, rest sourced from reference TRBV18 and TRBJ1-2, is NAGVMQNPRHLVRRRGQEARLRCSPMKGHSHVYWYRQLPEEGLKFMVYLQKENIIDESGMPKERFSAEFPKEGPSILRIQQVVRGDSAAYFCASSPGALGDYGYTFGSGTRLTVV.

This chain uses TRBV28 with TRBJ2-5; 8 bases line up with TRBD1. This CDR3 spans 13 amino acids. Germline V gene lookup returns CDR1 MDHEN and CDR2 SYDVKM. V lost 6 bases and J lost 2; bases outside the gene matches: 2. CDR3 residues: CASRRDRQETQYF. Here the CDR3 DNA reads TGTGCCAGCAGGCGGGACAGGCAAGAGACCCAGTACTTC.

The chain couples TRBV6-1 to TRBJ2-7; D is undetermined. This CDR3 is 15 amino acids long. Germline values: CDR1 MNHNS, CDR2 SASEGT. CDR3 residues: CAIVTSRSSSYEQYF. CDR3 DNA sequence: TGTGCTATCGTTACTTCACGGTCGAGCTCCTACGAGCAGTACTTC.

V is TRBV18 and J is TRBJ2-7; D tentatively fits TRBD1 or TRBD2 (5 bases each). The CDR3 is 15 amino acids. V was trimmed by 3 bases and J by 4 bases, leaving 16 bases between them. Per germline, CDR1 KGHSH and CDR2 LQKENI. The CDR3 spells CASSPPGNRGYEQYF. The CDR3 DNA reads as TGTGCCAGCTCACCCCCGGGAAATAGGGGATACGAGCAGTACTTC.

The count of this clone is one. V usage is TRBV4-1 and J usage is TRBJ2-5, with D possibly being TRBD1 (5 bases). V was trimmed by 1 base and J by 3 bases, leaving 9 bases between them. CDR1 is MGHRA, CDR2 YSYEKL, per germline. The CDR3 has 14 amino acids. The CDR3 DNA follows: TGCGCCAGCAGCCAAGGACAGCTTGAAGAGACCCAGTACTTC. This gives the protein CASSQGQLEETQYF.

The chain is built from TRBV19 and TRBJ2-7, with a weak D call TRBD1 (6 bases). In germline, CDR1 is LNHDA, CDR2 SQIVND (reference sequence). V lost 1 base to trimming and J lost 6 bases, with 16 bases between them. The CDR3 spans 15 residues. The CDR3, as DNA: TGTGCCAGTAGTATAGCTGGGGGCCTGGGGTTCGAGCAGTACTTC. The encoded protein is CASSIAGGLGFEQYF.